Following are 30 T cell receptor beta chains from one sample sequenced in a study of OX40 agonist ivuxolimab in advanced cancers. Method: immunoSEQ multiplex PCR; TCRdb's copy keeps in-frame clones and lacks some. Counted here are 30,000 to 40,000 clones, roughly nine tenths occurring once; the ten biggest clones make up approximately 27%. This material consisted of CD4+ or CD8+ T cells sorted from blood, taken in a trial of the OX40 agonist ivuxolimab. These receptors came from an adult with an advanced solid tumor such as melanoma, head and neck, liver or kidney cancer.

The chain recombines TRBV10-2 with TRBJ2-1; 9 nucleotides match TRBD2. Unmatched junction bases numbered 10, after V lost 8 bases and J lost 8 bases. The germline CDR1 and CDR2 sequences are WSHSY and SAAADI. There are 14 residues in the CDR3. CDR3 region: CASYPSGLAHEQFF. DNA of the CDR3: TGCGCCAGCTATCCCTCGGGACTAGCTCATGAGCAGTTCTTC.

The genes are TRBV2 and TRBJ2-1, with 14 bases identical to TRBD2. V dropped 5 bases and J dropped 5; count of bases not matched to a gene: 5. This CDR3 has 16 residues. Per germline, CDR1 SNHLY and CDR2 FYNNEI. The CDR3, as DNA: TGTGCCAGCAGTCCGGGACTAGCGGGAGCTCACAATGAGCAGTTCTTC. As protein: CASSPGLAGAHNEQFF.

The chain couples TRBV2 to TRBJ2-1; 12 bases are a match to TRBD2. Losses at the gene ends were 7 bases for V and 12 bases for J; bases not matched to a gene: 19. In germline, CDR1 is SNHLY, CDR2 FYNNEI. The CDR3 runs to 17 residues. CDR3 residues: CASKESPSGRVRRGQFF. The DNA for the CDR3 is TGTGCCAGCAAAGAATCCCCTAGCGGGAGGGTCCGTAGGGGGCAGTTCTTC.

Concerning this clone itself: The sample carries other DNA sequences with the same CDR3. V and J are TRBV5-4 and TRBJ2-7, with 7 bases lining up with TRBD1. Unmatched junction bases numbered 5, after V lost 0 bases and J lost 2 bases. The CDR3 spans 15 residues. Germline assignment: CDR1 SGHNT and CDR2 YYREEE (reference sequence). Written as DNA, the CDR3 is TGTGCCAGCAGCTTGGGGAGACAGGGTACCTACGAGCAGTACTTC. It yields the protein CASSLGRQGTYEQYF.

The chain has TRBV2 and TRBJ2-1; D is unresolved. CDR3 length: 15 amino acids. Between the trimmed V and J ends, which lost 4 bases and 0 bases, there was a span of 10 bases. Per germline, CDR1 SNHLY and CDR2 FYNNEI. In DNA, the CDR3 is TGTGCCAGCAGTGCTTCGGCCAGCTCCTACAATGAGCAGTTCTTC. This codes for CASSASASSYNEQFF.

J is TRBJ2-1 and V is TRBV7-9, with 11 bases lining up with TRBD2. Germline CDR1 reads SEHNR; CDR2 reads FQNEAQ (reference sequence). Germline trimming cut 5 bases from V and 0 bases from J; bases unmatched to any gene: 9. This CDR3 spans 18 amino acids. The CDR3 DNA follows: TGTGCCAGCAGCCCGAAGACTAGCGGGGTCCCCTCCTACAATGAGCAGTTCTTC. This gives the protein CASSPKTSGVPSYNEQFF.

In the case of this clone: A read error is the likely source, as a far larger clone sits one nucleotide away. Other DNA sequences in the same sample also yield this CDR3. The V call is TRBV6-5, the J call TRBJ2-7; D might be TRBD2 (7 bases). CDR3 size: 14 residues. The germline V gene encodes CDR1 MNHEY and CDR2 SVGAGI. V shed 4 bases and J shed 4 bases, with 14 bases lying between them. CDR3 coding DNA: TGTGCCAGCAGTTGGGGAGGGGGAGGGTACGAGCAGTACTTC. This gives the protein CASSWGGGGYEQYF.

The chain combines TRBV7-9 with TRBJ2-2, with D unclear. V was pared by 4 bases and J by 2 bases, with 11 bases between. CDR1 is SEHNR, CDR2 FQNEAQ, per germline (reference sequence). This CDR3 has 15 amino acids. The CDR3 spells CASSSPGRNTGELFF. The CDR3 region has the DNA TGTGCCAGCAGCTCCCCCGGCAGAAACACCGGGGAGCTGTTTTTT. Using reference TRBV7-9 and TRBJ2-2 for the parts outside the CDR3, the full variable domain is DTGVSQNPRHKITKRGQNVTFRCDPISEHNRLYWYRQTLGQGPEFLTYFQNEAQLEKSRLLSDRFSAERPKGSFSTLEIQRTEQGDSAMYLCASSSPGRNTGELFFGEGSRLTVL.

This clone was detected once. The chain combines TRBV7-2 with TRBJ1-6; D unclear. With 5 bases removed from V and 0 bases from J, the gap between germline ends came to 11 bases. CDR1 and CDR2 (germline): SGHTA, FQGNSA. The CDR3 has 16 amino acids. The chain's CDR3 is CASSPRSSSYNSPLHF. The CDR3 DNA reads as TGTGCCAGCAGCCCCCGGTCGAGCTCCTATAATTCACCCCTCCACTTT.

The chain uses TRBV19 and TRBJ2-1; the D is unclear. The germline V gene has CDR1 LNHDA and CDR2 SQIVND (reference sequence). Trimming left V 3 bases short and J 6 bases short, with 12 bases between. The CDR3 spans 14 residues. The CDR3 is CASSILPVVNEQFF. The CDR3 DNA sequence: TGTGCCAGTAGTATCCTACCCGTAGTCAATGAGCAGTTCTTC.

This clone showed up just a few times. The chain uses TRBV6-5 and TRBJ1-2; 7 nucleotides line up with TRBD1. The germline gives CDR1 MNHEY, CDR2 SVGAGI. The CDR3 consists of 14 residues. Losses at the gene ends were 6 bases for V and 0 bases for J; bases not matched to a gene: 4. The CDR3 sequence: CASRPGQANYGYTF. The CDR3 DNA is TGTGCCAGCAGGCCCGGACAGGCTAACTATGGCTACACCTTC.

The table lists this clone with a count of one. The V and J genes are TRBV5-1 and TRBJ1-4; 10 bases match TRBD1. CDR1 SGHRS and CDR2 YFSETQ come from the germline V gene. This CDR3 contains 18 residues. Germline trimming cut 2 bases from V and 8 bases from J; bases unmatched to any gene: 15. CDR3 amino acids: CASSFIVVWDRGREKLFF. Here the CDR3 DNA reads TGCGCCAGCAGCTTTATAGTAGTGTGGGACAGGGGTCGCGAAAAACTGTTTTTT.

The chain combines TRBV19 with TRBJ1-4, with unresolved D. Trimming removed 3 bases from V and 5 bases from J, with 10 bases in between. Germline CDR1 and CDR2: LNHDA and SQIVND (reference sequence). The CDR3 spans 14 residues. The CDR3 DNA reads TGTGCCAGTAGTATGGGATACAGAAATGAAAAACTGTTTTTT. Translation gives CASSMGYRNEKLFF.

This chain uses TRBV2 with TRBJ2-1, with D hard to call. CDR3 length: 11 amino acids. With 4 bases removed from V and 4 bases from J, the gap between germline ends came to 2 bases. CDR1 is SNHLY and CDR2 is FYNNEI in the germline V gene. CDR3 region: CASSGYNEQFF. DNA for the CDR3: TGTGCCAGCAGTGGTTACAATGAGCAGTTCTTC.

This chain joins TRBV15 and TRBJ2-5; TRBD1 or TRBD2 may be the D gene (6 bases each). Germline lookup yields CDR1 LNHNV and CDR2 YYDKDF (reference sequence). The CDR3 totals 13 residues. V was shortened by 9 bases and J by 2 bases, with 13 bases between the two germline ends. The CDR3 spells CATRGLWQETQYF. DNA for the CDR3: TGTGCCACTCGGGGGCTTTGGCAAGAGACCCAGTACTTC. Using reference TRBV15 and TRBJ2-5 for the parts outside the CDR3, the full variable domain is DAMVIQNPRYQVTQFGKPVTLSCSQTLNHNVMYWYQQKSSQAPKLLFHYYDKDFNNEADTPDNFQSRRPNTSFCFLDIRSPGLGDTAMYLCATRGLWQETQYFGPGTRLLVL.

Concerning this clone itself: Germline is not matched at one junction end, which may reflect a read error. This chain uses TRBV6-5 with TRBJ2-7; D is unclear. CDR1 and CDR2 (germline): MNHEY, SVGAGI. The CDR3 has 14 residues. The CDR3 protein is CASSYSGNPLEQYF. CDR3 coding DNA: TGTGCCAGCAGCTACTCAGGCAACCCCCTCGAGCAGTACTTC.

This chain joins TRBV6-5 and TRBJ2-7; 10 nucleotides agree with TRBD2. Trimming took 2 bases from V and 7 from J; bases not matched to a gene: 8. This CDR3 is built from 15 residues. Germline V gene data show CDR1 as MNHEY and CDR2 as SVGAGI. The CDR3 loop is CASSYGGLAGDEQYF. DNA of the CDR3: TGTGCCAGCAGTTACGGGGGGCTAGCGGGAGATGAGCAGTACTTC.

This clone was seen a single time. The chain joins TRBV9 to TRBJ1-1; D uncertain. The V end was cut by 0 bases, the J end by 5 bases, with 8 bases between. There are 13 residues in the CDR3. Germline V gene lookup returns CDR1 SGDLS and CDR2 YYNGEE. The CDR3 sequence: CASSVVPGTEAFF. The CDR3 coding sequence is TGTGCCAGCAGCGTAGTCCCGGGGACTGAAGCTTTCTTT.

CDR3 sequence (DNA): TGTGCCAGCAGTCGAACTGACAGCCCCAATCAGCCCCAGCATTTT. It codes for CASSRTDSPNQPQHF. The chain has TRBV2 and TRBJ1-5; possibly TRBD1 for D (5 bases). Germline CDR1 is SNHLY and CDR2 is FYNNEI. CDR3 length: 15 residues. V was clipped by 5 bases and J by 3 bases, with 14 bases between them.

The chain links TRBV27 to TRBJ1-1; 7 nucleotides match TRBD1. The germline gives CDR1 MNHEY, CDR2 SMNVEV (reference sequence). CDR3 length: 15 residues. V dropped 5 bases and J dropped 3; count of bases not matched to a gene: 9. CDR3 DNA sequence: TGTGCCAGCAGTCTAATACAGGGGCCGGACACTGAAGCTTTCTTT. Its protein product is CASSLIQGPDTEAFF.

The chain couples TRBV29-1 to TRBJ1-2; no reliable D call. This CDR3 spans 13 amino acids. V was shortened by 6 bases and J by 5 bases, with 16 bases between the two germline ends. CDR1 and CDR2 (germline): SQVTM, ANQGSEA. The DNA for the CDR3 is TGCAGCGTCGCCGTTACAGAAATTTATGGCTACACCTTC. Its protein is CSVAVTEIYGYTF.

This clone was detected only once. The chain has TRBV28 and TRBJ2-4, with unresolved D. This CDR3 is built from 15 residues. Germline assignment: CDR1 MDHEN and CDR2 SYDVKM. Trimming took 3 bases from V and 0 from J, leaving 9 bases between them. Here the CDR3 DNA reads TGTGCCAGCAGTTTTCGAGGAGTAGCCAAAAACATTCAGTACTTC. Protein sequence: CASSFRGVAKNIQYF.

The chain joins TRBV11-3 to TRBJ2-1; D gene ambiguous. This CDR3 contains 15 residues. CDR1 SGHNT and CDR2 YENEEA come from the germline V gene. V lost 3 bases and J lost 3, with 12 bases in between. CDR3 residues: CASSLGLPFYNEQFF. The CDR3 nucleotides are TGTGCCAGCAGCTTGGGTCTACCTTTCTACAATGAGCAGTTCTTC.

CDR3 DNA sequence: TGTGCCAGCAGTCCCCGTGGGGCTTCCGGCTACACCTTC. Protein sequence: CASSPRGASGYTF. The rearrangement uses TRBV28 and TRBJ1-2, with D perhaps matching TRBD1 (5 bases). Germline CDR1 is MDHEN and CDR2 is SYDVKM. V was pared by 5 bases and J by 8 bases, with 15 bases between. CDR3 length: 13 residues.

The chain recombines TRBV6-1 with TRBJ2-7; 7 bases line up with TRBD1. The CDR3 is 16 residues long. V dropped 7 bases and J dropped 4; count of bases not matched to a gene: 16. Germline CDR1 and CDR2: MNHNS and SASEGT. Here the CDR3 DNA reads TGTGCCAGCACTGATGGGACCGGTACAGGGGTATACGAGCAGTACTTC. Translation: CASTDGTGTGVYEQYF.

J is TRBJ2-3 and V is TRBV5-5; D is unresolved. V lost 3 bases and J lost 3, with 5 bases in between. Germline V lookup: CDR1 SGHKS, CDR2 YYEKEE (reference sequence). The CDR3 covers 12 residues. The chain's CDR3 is CASSSITDTQYF. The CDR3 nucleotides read TGTGCCAGCAGCTCTATAACAGATACGCAGTATTTT.

The CDR3: CASSYLRQDLYF. The CDR3 nucleotides read TGTGCCAGCAGTTACCTCCGACAGGATCTGTACTTC. V usage is TRBV7-9 and J usage is TRBJ2-7; a possible D gene is TRBD1 (6 bases). Trimming pared 6 bases from V and 12 bases from J, leaving 18 bases between. The CDR3 extends over 12 amino acids. Germline V gene data show CDR1 as SEHNR and CDR2 as FQNEAQ (reference sequence).

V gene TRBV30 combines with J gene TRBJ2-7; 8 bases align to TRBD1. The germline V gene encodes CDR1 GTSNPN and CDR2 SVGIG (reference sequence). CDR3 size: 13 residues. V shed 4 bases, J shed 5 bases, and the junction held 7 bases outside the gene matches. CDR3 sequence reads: CAWTRPGGDEQYF. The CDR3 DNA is TGTGCCTGGACTCGGCCAGGGGGCGACGAGCAGTACTTC.

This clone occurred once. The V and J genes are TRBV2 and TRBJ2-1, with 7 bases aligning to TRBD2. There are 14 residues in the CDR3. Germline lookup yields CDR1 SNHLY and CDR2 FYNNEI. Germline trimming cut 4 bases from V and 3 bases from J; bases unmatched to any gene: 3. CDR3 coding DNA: TGTGCCAGCAGTGGGGGGGGAGTCTACAATGAGCAGTTCTTC. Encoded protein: CASSGGGVYNEQFF.

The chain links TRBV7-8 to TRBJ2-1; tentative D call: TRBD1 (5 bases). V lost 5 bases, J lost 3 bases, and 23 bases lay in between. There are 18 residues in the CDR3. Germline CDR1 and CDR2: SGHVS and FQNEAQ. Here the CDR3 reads CASSLLVQVGVFYNEQFF. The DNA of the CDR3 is TGTGCCAGCAGCCTACTCGTACAGGTTGGGGTTTTCTACAATGAGCAGTTCTTC.